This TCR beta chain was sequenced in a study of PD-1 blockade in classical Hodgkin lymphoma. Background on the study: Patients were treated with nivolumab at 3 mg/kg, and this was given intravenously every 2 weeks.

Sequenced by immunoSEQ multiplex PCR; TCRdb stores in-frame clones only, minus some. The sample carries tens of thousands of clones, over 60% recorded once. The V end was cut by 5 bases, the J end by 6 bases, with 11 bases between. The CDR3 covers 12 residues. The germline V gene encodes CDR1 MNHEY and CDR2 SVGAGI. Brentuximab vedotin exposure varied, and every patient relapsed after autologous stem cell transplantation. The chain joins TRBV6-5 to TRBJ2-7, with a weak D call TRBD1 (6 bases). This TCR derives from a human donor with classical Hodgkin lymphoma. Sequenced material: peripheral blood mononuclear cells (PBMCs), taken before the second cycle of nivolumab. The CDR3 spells CASSTNRVEQYF. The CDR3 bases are TGTGCCAGCAGTACAAACAGGGTCGAGCAGTACTTC.